This T cell receptor beta chain was retrieved from a study of T cell repertoires in cytomegalovirus infection. Overall study context: HLA-C-restricted CMV epitopes, recently identified, and well-studied HLA-B-restricted ones were used by the study. Both CMV infection and a matching HLA type were indicated by public TCR beta signatures. Findings of the study overall: Dominating the ex vivo response were TCR beta clonotypes that were CMV-specific and HLA-C-restricted. Pooled public TCR beta family frequency picked out CMV carriers with the relevant HLA.

Of note for this clonotype: Its specificity is unknown.

TCRdb re-called the reads with MiXCR, one entry per CDR3 protein. The table records 62,000 or so distinct CDR3 sequences, around 20% of them present only once. The trim removed 1 base at V and 4 bases at J, leaving 5 bases unmatched. Germline values: CDR1 SGHVS, CDR2 FQNEAQ. This CDR3 is built from 15 residues. The TCR was taken from a human donor in good health (CMV status not recorded). Some clones in this sample may be carry-over from other donors' samples. The input for sequencing was CD8+ T cells from cultured PBMCs, taken from culture after CMV antigen stimulation. The V and J genes are TRBV7-8 and TRBJ1-2, with 8 bases that match TRBD1. The CDR3 DNA reads TGTGCCAGCAGCTTAGGGCAGGGGGCCGTCTATGGCTACACCTTC. This translates into CASSLGQGAVYGYTF.